This is a list of T cell receptor beta chains from one sample in a study of blood T cell repertoires in COVID-19. Method: immunoSEQ multiplex PCR; TCRdb's copy keeps in-frame clones and lacks some. The profile covers approximately 140,000 clones, with 75% to 90% appearing a single time and approximately 6.2% taken by the ten largest. Sequencing was carried out using peripheral blood. All receptors come from a man older than 75 with acute or convalescent COVID-19. CDR3s include the opening cysteine and the closing phenylalanine or tryptophan. Each record gives: J gene, V gene, clone size, D gene, CDR3 DNA, CDR3 protein. The D gene is left open where the match is weak. A row's size may be missing; if present it is once, few, many or a size class.

J gene: TRBJ1-4
V gene: TRBV2
clone size: -
D gene: -
CDR3 DNA: TGTGCCAGCAGTGAAGAGCTAGTTCTGTACGAAAAACTGTTTTTT
CDR3 protein: CASSEELVLYEKLFF

J gene: TRBJ1-6
V gene: TRBV11-3
clone size: -
D gene: TRBD1
CDR3 DNA: TGTGCCAGCAGCCTCAGAAAGACAGGGGGCCACAATAATTCACCCCTCCACTTT
CDR3 protein: CASSLRKTGGHNNSPLHF

J gene: TRBJ1-5
V gene: TRBV3-1/TRBV3-2
clone size: -
D gene: TRBD1
CDR3 DNA: TGTGCCAGCAGCCAAGCAGGGGGTCAGCCCCAGCATTTT
CDR3 protein: CASSQAGGQPQHF

J gene: TRBJ1-4
V gene: TRBV28
clone size: -
D gene: -
CDR3 DNA: TGTGCCAGCAGTTCAACAGGGATTGCAACTAATGAAAAACTGTTTTTT
CDR3 protein: CASSSTGIATNEKLFF

J gene: TRBJ2-7
V gene: TRBV21-1
clone size: -
D gene: -
CDR3 DNA: TGTGCCAGCAGCTTACCGGGGGGAAGCTCCTACGAGCAGTACTTC
CDR3 protein: CASSLPGGSSYEQYF

J gene: TRBJ2-7
V gene: TRBV6-1
clone size: once
D gene: -
CDR3 DNA: TGTGCCAGCAGTGAACTAAGCCTCTCCTACGAGCAGTACTTC
CDR3 protein: CASSELSLSYEQYF

J gene: TRBJ1-1
V gene: TRBV18
clone size: -
D gene: TRBD1
CDR3 DNA: TGTGCCAGCTCACCAGACAGGGGGTCGAACACTGAAGCTTTCTTT
CDR3 protein: CASSPDRGSNTEAFF

J gene: TRBJ2-1
V gene: TRBV6-4
clone size: -
D gene: -
CDR3 DNA: TGTGCCAGCAGTGACTCGGGAGGAACCTACAATGAGCAGTTCTTC
CDR3 protein: CASSDSGGTYNEQFF

J gene: TRBJ2-1
V gene: TRBV5-1
clone size: few
D gene: -
CDR3 DNA: TGCGCCAGCACGGGGACACTTATTTACAATGAGCAGTTCTTC
CDR3 protein: CASTGTLIYNEQFF

J gene: TRBJ1-1
V gene: TRBV5-8
clone size: -
D gene: -
CDR3 DNA: TGTGCCAGCAGCCTTTCGGGAGGGGAGGTTGAAGCTTTCTTT
CDR3 protein: CASSLSGGEVEAFF

J gene: TRBJ1-1
V gene: TRBV5-1
clone size: -
D gene: TRBD1
CDR3 DNA: TGCGCCAGCAGCTTGAGGACAGGGGGAATTGAAGCTTTCTTT
CDR3 protein: CASSLRTGGIEAFF

J gene: TRBJ1-5
V gene: TRBV5-1
clone size: -
D gene: -
CDR3 DNA: TGCGCCAGCGCTGCGGGGGAGGGAATTAATCAGCCCCAGCATTTT
CDR3 protein: CASAAGEGINQPQHF

J gene: TRBJ2-2
V gene: TRBV5-6
clone size: -
D gene: -
CDR3 DNA: TGTGCCAGCAGACCTAACCGGTTGAACACCGGGGAGCTGTTTTTT
CDR3 protein: CASRPNRLNTGELFF

J gene: TRBJ2-1
V gene: TRBV29-1
clone size: -
D gene: -
CDR3 DNA: TGCAGCGTTGAGCGGCTAGCCTACAATGAGCAGTTCTTC
CDR3 protein: CSVERLAYNEQFF

J gene: TRBJ2-1
V gene: TRBV7-8
clone size: -
D gene: TRBD2
CDR3 DNA: TGTGCCGCGCTTAATATTAGCGGGAGGGCCAGGAATGAGCAGTTCTTC
CDR3 protein: CAALNISGRARNEQFF